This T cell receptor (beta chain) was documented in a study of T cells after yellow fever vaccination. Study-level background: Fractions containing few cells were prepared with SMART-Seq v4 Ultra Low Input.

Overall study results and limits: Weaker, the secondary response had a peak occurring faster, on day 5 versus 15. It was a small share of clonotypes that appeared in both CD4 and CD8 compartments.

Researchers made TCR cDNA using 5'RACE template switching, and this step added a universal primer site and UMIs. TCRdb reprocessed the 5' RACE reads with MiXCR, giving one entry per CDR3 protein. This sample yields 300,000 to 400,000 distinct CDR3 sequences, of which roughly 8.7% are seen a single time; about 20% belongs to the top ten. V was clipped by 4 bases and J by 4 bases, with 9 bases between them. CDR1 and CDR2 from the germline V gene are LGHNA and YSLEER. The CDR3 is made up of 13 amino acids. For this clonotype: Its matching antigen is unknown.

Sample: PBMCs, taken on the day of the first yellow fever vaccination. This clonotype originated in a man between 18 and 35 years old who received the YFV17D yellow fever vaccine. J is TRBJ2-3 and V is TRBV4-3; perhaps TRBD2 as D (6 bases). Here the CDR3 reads CASSRGEADTQYF. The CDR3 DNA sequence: TGCGCCAGCAGCCGAGGGGAGGCAGATACGCAGTATTTT.